The entry that follows covers one T cell receptor (beta chain) sequence. This specimen comes from a study of blood T cell repertoires in COVID-19. Overall study context: Collection of acute and convalescent COVID-19 samples took place in the United States, Italy and Spain. The cDNA or gDNA used as material had been derived from T cells, B-cell-depleted T cells, or PBMCs.

Trimming removed 8 bases from V and 3 bases from J, with 13 bases in between. The CDR3 has 13 residues. Germline V gives CDR1 MDHEN, CDR2 SYDVKM. As handled by the study authors: Researchers report that nucleated cell counts were estimated from reference gene primer amplification. Clones were read by immunoSEQ multiplex PCR, and TCRdb kept only the in-frame ones, dropping some. The DNA was the basis for D and trimming; V, J and clone size are from that table. The sample shows 150,000 or so clones, around 82% of them seen only once. The sample was peripheral blood. The rearrangement uses TRBV28 and TRBJ1-2; a possible D gene is TRBD1 (5 bases). This TCR was sampled from a man aged 60 to 69 who had recovered from COVID-19. The CDR3: CASSDRNYYGYTF. Written as DNA, the CDR3 is TGTGCCAGCTCAGACAGAAACTACTATGGCTACACCTTC.